This T cell receptor beta chain is from a study of technical replicates of blood from a few donors. CDR1 and CDR2 (germline): SQVTM, ANQGSEA. V was clipped by 2 bases and J by 0 bases, with 8 bases between them. This CDR3 is built from 14 residues. Profiled with immunoSEQ multiplex PCR; TCRdb holds only in-frame clones, not every one. This table has around 83,000 clones, just over 90% appearing once. The sequencing input was T cells isolated from PBMCs. The J gene is TRBJ1-3, the V gene TRBV29-1, with D unclear. This receptor was obtained from a human donor in good health. The CDR3 region has the DNA TGCAGCGTTGAACACCGAGCCTCTGGAAACACCATATATTTT. Protein sequence: CSVEHRASGNTIYF.